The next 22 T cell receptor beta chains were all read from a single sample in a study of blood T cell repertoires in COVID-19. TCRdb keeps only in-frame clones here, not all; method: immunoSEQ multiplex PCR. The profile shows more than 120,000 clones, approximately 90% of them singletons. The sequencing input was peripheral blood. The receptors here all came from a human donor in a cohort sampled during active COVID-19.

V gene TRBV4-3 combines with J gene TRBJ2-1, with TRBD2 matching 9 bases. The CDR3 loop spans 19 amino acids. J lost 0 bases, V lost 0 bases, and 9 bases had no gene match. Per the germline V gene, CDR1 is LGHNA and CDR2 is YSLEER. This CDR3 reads CASSQDIAGAYYSYNEQFF. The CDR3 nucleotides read TGCGCCAGCAGCCAAGATATAGCGGGGGCCTATTACTCCTACAATGAGCAGTTCTTC.

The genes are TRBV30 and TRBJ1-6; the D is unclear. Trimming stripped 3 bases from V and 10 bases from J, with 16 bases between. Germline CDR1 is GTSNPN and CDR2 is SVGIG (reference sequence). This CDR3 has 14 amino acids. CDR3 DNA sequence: TGTGCCTGGAGCGCCGGGATATCGAACTCACCCCTCCACTTT. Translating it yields CAWSAGISNSPLHF. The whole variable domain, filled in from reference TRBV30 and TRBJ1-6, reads SQTIHQWPATLVQPVGSPLSLECTVEGTSNPNLYWYRQAAGRGLQLLFYSVGIGQISSEVPQNLSASRPQDRQFILSSKKLLLSDSGFYLCAWSAGISNSPLHFGNGTRLTVT.

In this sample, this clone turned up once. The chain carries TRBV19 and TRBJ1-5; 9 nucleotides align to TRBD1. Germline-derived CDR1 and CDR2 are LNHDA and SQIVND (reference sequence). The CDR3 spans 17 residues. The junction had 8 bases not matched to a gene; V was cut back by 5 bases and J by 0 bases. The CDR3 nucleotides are TGTGCCAGTAGTCCGGACAGGGGTGTATATAGCAATCAGCCCCAGCATTTT. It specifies CASSPDRGVYSNQPQHF.

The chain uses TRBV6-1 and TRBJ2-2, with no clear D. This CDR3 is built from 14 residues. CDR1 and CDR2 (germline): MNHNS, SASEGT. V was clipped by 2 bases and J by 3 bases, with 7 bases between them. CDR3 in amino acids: CASSEIPHTGELFF. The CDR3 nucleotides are TGTGCCAGCAGTGAAATTCCTCACACCGGGGAGCTGTTTTTT.

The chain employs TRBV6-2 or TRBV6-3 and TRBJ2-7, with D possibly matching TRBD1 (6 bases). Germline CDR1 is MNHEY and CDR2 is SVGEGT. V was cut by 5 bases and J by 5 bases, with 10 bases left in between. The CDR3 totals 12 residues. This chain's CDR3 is CASSDRSHEQYF. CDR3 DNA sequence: TGTGCCAGCAGTGACAGGTCCCACGAGCAGTACTTC.

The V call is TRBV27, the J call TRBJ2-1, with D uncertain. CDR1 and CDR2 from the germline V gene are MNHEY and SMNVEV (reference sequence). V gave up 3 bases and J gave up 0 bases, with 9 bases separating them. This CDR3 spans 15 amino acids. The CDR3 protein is CASSFSGSSYNEQFF. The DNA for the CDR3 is TGTGCCAGCAGTTTTTCAGGTAGCTCCTACAATGAGCAGTTCTTC.

The CDR3 bases are TGTGCCAGCTCACCAATGAGCCGGGGTACGAACACTGAAGCTTTCTTT. It yields the protein CASSPMSRGTNTEAFF. The chain has TRBV18 and TRBJ1-1; D gene ambiguous. This CDR3 region has 16 residues. Germline V gene lookup returns CDR1 KGHSH and CDR2 LQKENI. Trimming removed 2 bases at V and 1 base at J, with 14 bases between.

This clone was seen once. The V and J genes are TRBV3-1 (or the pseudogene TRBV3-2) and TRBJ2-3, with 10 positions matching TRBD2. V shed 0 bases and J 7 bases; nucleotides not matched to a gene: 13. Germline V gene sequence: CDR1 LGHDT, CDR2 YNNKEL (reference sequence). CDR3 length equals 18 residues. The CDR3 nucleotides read TGTGCCAGCAGCCAAGATTTGGACCCTAGCGGGGGTACTCATACGCAGTATTTT. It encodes CASSQDLDPSGGTHTQYF.

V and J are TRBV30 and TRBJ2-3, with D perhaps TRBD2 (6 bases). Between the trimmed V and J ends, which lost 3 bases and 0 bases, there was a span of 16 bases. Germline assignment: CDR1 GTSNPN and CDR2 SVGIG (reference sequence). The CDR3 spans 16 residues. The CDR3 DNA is TGTGCCTGGAGGTATAGCGGTGGGTCCAGCACAGATACGCAGTATTTT. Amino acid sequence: CAWRYSGGSSTDTQYF.

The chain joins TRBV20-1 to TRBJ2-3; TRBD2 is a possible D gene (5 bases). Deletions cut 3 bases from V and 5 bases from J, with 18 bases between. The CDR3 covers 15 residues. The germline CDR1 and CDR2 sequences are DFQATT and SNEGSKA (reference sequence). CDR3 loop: CSASAEGDGGDTQYF. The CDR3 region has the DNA TGCAGTGCTAGTGCCGAGGGTGATGGTGGAGATACGCAGTATTTT.

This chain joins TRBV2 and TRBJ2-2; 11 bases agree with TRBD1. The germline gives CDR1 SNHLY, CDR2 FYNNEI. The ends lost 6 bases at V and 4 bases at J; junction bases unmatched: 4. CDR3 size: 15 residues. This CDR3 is CASRLGTGGTGELFF. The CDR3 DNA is TGTGCCAGCAGGCTGGGGACAGGGGGCACCGGGGAGCTGTTTTTT.

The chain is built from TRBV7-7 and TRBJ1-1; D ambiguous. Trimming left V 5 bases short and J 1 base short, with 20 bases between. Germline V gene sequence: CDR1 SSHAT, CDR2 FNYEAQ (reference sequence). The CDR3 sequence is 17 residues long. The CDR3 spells CASSDPALGSQNTEAFF. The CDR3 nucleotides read TGTGCCAGCAGCGATCCCGCACTGGGCAGCCAGAACACTGAAGCTTTCTTT.

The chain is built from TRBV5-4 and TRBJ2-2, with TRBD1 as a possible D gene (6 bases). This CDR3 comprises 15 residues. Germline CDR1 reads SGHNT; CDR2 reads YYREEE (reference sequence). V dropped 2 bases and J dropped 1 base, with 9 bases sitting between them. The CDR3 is CASSFGTLNTGELFF. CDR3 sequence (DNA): TGTGCCAGCAGCTTCGGGACATTGAACACCGGGGAGCTGTTTTTT.

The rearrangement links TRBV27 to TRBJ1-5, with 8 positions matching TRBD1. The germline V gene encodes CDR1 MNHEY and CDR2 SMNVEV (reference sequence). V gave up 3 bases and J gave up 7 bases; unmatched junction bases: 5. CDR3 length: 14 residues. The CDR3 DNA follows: TGTGCCAGCAGTTTTGGACAGGGCGAACAGCCCCAGCATTTT. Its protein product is CASSFGQGEQPQHF.

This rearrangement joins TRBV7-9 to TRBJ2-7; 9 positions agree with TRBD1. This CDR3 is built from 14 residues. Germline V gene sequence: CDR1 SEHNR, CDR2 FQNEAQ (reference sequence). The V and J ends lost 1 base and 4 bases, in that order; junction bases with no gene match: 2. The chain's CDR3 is CASSLDDRGYEQYF. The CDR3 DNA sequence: TGTGCCAGCAGCTTAGACGACAGGGGGTACGAGCAGTACTTC. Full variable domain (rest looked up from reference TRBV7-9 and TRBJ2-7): DTGVSQNPRHKITKRGQNVTFRCDPISEHNRLYWYRQTLGQGPEFLTYFQNEAQLEKSRLLSDRFSAERPKGSFSTLEIQRTEQGDSAMYLCASSLDDRGYEQYFGPGTRLTVT.

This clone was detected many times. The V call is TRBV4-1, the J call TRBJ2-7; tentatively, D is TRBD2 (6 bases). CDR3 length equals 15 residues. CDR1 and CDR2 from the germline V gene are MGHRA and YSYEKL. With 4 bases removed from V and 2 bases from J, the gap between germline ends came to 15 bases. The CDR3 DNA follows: TGCGCCAGCAGCCTCGTAGGACTATCGCCCTACGAGCAGTACTTC. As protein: CASSLVGLSPYEQYF.

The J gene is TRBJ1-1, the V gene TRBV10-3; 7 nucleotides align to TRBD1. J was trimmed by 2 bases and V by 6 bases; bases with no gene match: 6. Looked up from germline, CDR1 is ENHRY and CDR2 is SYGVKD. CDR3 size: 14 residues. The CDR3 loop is CAISTGALNTEAFF. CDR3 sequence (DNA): TGTGCCATCAGCACAGGGGCCTTAAACACTGAAGCTTTCTTT.

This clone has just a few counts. CDR3 DNA sequence: TGTGCTAGTGTTAACCCGGACAGGGGGCTCGGGGGCTACACCTTC. This translates into CASVNPDRGLGGYTF. This chain connects TRBV12-5 to TRBJ1-2; 11 bases are a match to TRBD1. The CDR3 has 15 residues. The trim removed 7 bases at V and 8 bases at J, leaving 12 bases unmatched. Germline assignment: CDR1 LGHNT and CDR2 FRNRAP.

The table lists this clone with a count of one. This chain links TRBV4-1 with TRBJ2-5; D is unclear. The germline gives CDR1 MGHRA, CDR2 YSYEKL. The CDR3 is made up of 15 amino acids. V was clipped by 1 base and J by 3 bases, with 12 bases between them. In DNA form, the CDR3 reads TGCGCCAGCAGCCAAGTCGGAATTAGCAAAGAGACCCAGTACTTC. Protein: CASSQVGISKETQYF.

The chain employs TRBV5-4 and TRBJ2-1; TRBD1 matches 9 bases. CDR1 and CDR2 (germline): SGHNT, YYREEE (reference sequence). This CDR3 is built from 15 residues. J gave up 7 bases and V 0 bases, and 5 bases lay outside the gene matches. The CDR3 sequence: CASSLGTGEVNEQFF. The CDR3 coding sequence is TGTGCCAGCAGCTTGGGGACAGGGGAGGTTAATGAGCAGTTCTTC.

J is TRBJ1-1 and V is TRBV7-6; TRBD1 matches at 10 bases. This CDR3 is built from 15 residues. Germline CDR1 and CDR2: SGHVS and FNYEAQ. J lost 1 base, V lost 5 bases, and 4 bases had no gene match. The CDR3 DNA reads TGTGCCAGCAGCGGGGGACAGGGGACGAACACTGAAGCTTTCTTT. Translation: CASSGGQGTNTEAFF.

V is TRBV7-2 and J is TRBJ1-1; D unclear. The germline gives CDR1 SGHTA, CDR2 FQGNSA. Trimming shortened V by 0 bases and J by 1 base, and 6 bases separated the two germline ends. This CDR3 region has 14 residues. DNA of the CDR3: TGTGCCAGCAGCTTAGCGCGGGGGAACACTGAAGCTTTCTTT. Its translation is CASSLARGNTEAFF.